The rows below give T cell receptor beta chains drawn from one sample of a study of T cells in Graves' hyperthyroidism and ophthalmopathy. TCRdb called the multiplex PCR reads again in MiXCR, with one record for every CDR3 protein. Of fewer than 650,000 distinct CDR3 sequences listed, 11% to 15% were seen once; the top ten hold about 14%. Sequenced: blood. These receptors originate from a woman aged 40 to 50 with Graves' hyperthyroidism. Each CDR3 is given with its conserved first and last residue. Each record gives: CDR3 length, J gene, D gene, clone size, V gene, CDR3 protein, CDR3 DNA. D genes are given only for firm matches. For some rows the clone size is stated as once, few or many, or as a class when expanded; others skip it.

14,TRBJ2-7,NA,many,TRBV6-1,CASSEVGVGYEQYF,TGTGCCAGCAGTGAAGTCGGGGTGGGCTACGAGCAGTACTTC
15,TRBJ1-2,NA,NA,TRBV6-1,CASSDPVGGLYGYTF,TGTGCCAGCAGTGACCCGGTGGGGGGGCTCTATGGCTACACCTTC
14,TRBJ2-1,NA,many,TRBV24-1,CATSDFRESNEQFF,TGTGCCACCAGTGATTTTCGGGAGAGCAATGAGCAGTTCTTC
15,TRBJ2-3,NA,many,TRBV5-1,CASSLGQSQADTQYF,TGCGCCAGCAGCTTGGGTCAGTCCCAGGCAGATACGCAGTATTTT
14,TRBJ2-7,TRBD1,many,TRBV29-1,CSVLSGTGTYEQYF,TGCAGCGTACTATCCGGGACAGGGACCTACGAGCAGTACTTC
13,TRBJ2-1,NA,many,TRBV5-1,CASSRSVSNEQFF,TGCGCCAGCAGCCGCTCGGTGAGCAATGAGCAGTTCTTC
13,TRBJ1-1,TRBD1,NA,TRBV12-3/TRBV12-4,CASKAGGAAEAFF,TGTGCCAGCAAAGCAGGGGGCGCGGCTGAAGCTTTCTTT
13,TRBJ2-3,TRBD1,many,TRBV2,CASNQGATDTQYF,TGTGCCAGCAACCAGGGGGCGACAGATACGCAGTATTTT
13,TRBJ1-1,NA,many,TRBV20-1,CSAGEEGGPEAFF,TGCAGTGCTGGCGAGGAGGGAGGCCCTGAAGCTTTCTTT
15,TRBJ2-3,TRBD1,few,TRBV7-9,CASSPRIRGTGTQYF,TGTGCCAGCAGCCCCCGGATTAGGGGGACAGGTACGCAGTATTTT
14,TRBJ2-7,NA,many,TRBV18,CASSLVQASYEQYF,TGTGCCAGCTCACTGGTTCAGGCATCCTACGAGCAGTACTTC
14,TRBJ1-5,NA,NA,TRBV6-1,CASRASHSNQPQHF,TGTGCCAGCCGGGCCAGTCATAGCAATCAGCCCCAGCATTTT
15,TRBJ2-1,TRBD2,many,TRBV27,CASSSGTSGSHEQFF,TGTGCCAGCAGTTCGGGGACTAGCGGGTCCCATGAGCAGTTCTTC
12,TRBJ2-7,NA,many,TRBV13,CASSLRVYEQYF,TGTGCCAGCAGCTTAAGGGTATACGAGCAGTACTTC
11,TRBJ2-5,NA,many,TRBV7-9,CASSRKETQYF,TGTGCCAGCAGCAGAAAAGAGACCCAGTACTTC
12,TRBJ2-2,TRBD1,many,TRBV24-1,CATDRGTGELFF,TGTGCCACGGACAGGGGGACCGGGGAGCTGTTTTTT
15,TRBJ1-6,TRBD1,many,TRBV3-1,CASSQGGTGGSPLHF,TGTGCCAGCAGCCAAGGCGGGACAGGGGGTTCACCCCTCCACTTT
12,TRBJ1-1,NA,few,TRBV20-1,CSALAANTEAFF,TGCAGTGCCCTAGCGGCGAACACTGAAGCTTTCTTT
17,TRBJ2-6,NA,many,TRBV3-1,CASSQGLVGAGANVLTF,TGTGCCAGCAGCCAAGGGCTTGTGGGAGCTGGGGCCAACGTCCTGACTTTC
13,TRBJ1-2,NA,many,TRBV30,CAWKGPNYYGYTF,TGTGCCTGGAAGGGGCCAAACTACTATGGCTACACCTTC
15,TRBJ2-2,NA,few,TRBV10-3,CAISNLTQNTGELFF,TGTGCCATCAGTAATTTGACGCAGAACACCGGGGAGCTGTTTTTT
14,TRBJ1-4,NA,few,TRBV20-1,CSAREGATNEKLFF,TGCAGTGCTAGAGAGGGTGCAACTAATGAAAAACTGTTTTTT
12,TRBJ2-7,NA,few,TRBV7-8,CASSPVSYEQYF,TGTGCCAGCAGCCCCGTATCCTACGAGCAGTACTTC
12,TRBJ1-2,TRBD1,NA,TRBV11-2,CASSRQGDGYTF,TGTGCCAGCAGCCGCCAGGGGGATGGCTACACCTTC
15,TRBJ2-3,TRBD2,NA,TRBV9,CASSYGTSGGDTQYF,TGTGCCAGCAGCTACGGGACTAGCGGTGGTGATACGCAGTATTTT
15,TRBJ1-2,NA,NA,TRBV6-5,CASSYSAKQNYGYTF,TGTGCCAGCAGTTACTCGGCGAAACAAAACTATGGCTACACCTTC
14,TRBJ1-1,TRBD1,many,TRBV12-3/TRBV12-4,CASRHDRGRAEAFF,TGTGCCAGCAGGCACGACAGGGGTCGCGCTGAAGCTTTCTTT
16,TRBJ2-3,NA,few,TRBV30,CAWSGGGSPPTDTQYF,TGTGCCTGGAGTGGGGGCGGGTCCCCTCCCACAGATACGCAGTATTTT
14,TRBJ2-7,NA,NA,TRBV6-1,CASSLQVSSYEQYF,TGTGCCAGCAGTTTACAGGTCAGCTCCTACGAGCAGTACTTC
16,TRBJ2-3,TRBD2,few,TRBV29-1,CSVGGAGGPLLDTQYF,TGCAGCGTTGGGGGAGCGGGAGGGCCATTATTAGATACGCAGTATTTT
12,TRBJ2-3,NA,few,TRBV20-1,CSARGWGDTQYF,TGCAGTGCTAGAGGTTGGGGGGATACGCAGTATTTT
15,TRBJ2-7,NA,NA,TRBV14,CASSQDSSFSYEQYF,TGTGCCAGCAGCCAAGACAGCAGCTTCTCCTACGAGCAGTACTTC
12,TRBJ1-2,NA,many,TRBV30,CAWSVMDYGYTF,TGTGCCTGGAGTGTAATGGACTATGGCTACACCTTC
15,TRBJ2-7,NA,many,TRBV7-2,CASSLGGRGVDEQYF,TGTGCCAGCAGCTTAGGAGGCAGGGGGGTCGACGAGCAGTACTTC
15,TRBJ2-1,NA,few,TRBV4-1,CASSQGASSYNEQFF,TGCGCCAGCAGCCAAGGCGCGAGCTCCTACAATGAGCAGTTCTTC
15,TRBJ1-4,TRBD1,many,TRBV11-2,CASSATPGTGEKLFF,TGTGCCAGCAGCGCTACTCCAGGGACAGGCGAAAAACTGTTTTTT
14,TRBJ1-2,NA,many,TRBV27,CASSPLGGNYGYTF,TGTGCCAGCAGTCCCCTTGGGGGTAACTATGGCTACACCTTC
15,TRBJ1-1,NA,many,TRBV11-2,CASSFWGAMNTEAFF,TGTGCCAGCAGCTTCTGGGGGGCGATGAACACTGAAGCTTTCTTT
13,TRBJ1-1,NA,NA,TRBV5-8,CASSFRGALEAFF,TGTGCCAGCAGCTTCAGAGGGGCCCTTGAAGCTTTCTTT
13,TRBJ1-5,NA,many,TRBV30,CAWSMRSNQPQHF,TGTGCCTGGAGTATGAGGAGCAATCAGCCCCAGCATTTT
13,TRBJ2-2,NA,NA,TRBV4-1,CASSPTEPGELFF,TGCGCCAGCAGCCCGACTGAGCCCGGGGAGCTGTTTTTT
16,TRBJ2-1,NA,few,TRBV20-1,CSARDWVGGGHNEQFF,TGCAGTGCTAGAGATTGGGTGGGAGGAGGCCACAATGAGCAGTTCTTC
16,TRBJ2-7,TRBD1,many,TRBV3-1,CASSPTDRGLFYEQYF,TGTGCCAGCAGCCCTACCGACAGGGGGCTATTCTACGAGCAGTACTTC
15,TRBJ1-1,NA,NA,TRBV11-2,CASSQDKGGNTEAFF,TGTGCCAGCAGCCAAGATAAGGGCGGGAACACTGAAGCTTTCTTT
12,TRBJ1-1,NA,few,TRBV29-1,CSVVRMEAEAFF,TGCAGCGTTGTTCGAATGGAGGCTGAAGCTTTCTTT
17,TRBJ2-7,TRBD1,NA,TRBV15,CATSRDFGQGFSYEQYF,TGTGCCACCAGCAGAGATTTCGGACAGGGCTTCTCGTACGAGCAGTACTTC
16,TRBJ2-3,NA,few,TRBV7-8,CASSLGLAVGADTQYF,TGTGCCAGCAGCTTAGGTCTGGCAGTAGGCGCAGATACGCAGTATTTT
13,TRBJ2-2,NA,few,TRBV28,CATRTALSGELFF,TGTGCCACCAGGACAGCCCTGAGCGGGGAGCTGTTTTTT
13,TRBJ2-2,TRBD1,many,TRBV7-3,CASSRQGTGELFF,TGTGCCAGCAGCCGACAGGGAACCGGGGAGCTGTTTTTT
14,TRBJ1-4,NA,many,TRBV6-1,CASSLLGRREKLFF,TGTGCCAGCAGCCTTCTTGGGAGAAGGGAAAAACTGTTTTTT
17,TRBJ2-1,TRBD2,many,TRBV7-2,CASSSRGTSGRNNEQFF,TGTGCCAGCAGCTCCCGAGGGACTAGCGGGAGGAACAATGAGCAGTTCTTC
15,TRBJ2-1,TRBD1,many,TRBV7-2,CASSSPGQRYNEQFF,TGTGCCAGCAGCTCACCGGGACAGAGATACAATGAGCAGTTCTTC
14,TRBJ2-5,NA,many,TRBV28,CASSLPGAQETQYF,TGTGCCAGCAGTTTACCAGGGGCTCAAGAGACCCAGTACTTC
16,TRBJ1-2,NA,many,TRBV27,CASSLNGERKIYPYTF,TGTGCCAGCAGTCTAAACGGAGAGAGGAAAATTTACCCCTACACCTTC
13,TRBJ1-1,NA,NA,TRBV29-1,CSVGPTGTTEAFF,TGCAGCGTTGGACCGACAGGTACCACTGAAGCTTTCTTT